This T cell receptor beta chain derives from a study of identical twins. TCRdb processed the 5' RACE reads anew with MiXCR; each CDR3 protein has one entry. The sample has 500,000 to 600,000 distinct CDR3 sequences, roughly 21% seen once. The CDR3 covers 13 residues. Trimming pared 7 bases from V and 3 bases from J, leaving 12 bases between. Germline loops: CDR1 LNHDA, CDR2 SQIVND (reference sequence). In addition, the sample was reused for a study of T cells expressing NK-cell markers. That investigation notes: The CD3+CD56-NKG2C+ fraction of a few donors was likewise dominated by these clonotypes.

Sequencing used CD4+ T cells sorted from blood. The TCR sequence derives from a woman between 18 and 30 years old in good health. This rearrangement joins TRBV19 to TRBJ1-2; possible D gene TRBD1, 5 bases. This CDR3 is CASTKGQDYGYTF. For the CDR3, the DNA is TGTGCCAGTACTAAGGGGCAGGACTATGGCTACACCTTC.